The present T cell receptor (beta chain) was sequenced within a study of OX40 agonist ivuxolimab in advanced cancers. Looking at the study overall: Prior therapy, whether anti-PD-1, anti-PD-L1 or anti-CTLA-4, was allowed, and 35% to 40% had some. General study findings and limits: On average, a greater number of expanded clones characterised CD8+ T cells relative to CD4+.

From germline, CDR1 is LNHDA and CDR2 SQIVND (reference sequence). Germline trimming cut 5 bases from V and 8 bases from J; bases unmatched to any gene: 7. The CDR3 loop spans 14 amino acids. Repertoires were generated with immunoSEQ multiplex PCR, while TCRdb's copy carries only in-frame clones and drops some. The repertoire consists of about 79,000 clones, with around 90% occurring once and the leading ten covering 0.33%. In the case of this clone: Its antigen is undetermined.

This specimen consisted of CD4+ or CD8+ T cells sorted from blood, obtained in a trial of the OX40 agonist ivuxolimab. The chain combines TRBV19 with TRBJ2-2, with 8 bases fitting TRBD1. The receptor was derived from an adult with an advanced solid tumor such as melanoma, head and neck, liver or kidney cancer. The CDR3 DNA is TGTGCCAGTAGTGCGGACAGGGCAGGTGGGGAGCTGTTTTTT. Residues: CASSADRAGGELFF.